The following is a T cell receptor (beta chain) sequence with its context. This entry comes from a study of T cells in Graves' hyperthyroidism and ophthalmopathy. About the research overall: Specimen type is peripheral blood, collected at initial diagnosis prior to any treatment.

With 3 bases removed from V and 8 bases from J, the gap between germline ends came to 13 bases. The CDR3 spans 12 residues. The germline V gene has CDR1 SQVTM and CDR2 ANQGSEA. Amplified regions were TCR beta CDR3 sequences from RNA transcripts. In the first-round RT-PCR of the TCR CDR3, the HTBI primer set was used. TCRdb re-called the multiplex PCR reads with MiXCR, one entry per CDR3 protein. The data show 34,000 or so distinct CDR3 sequences, around 52% seen once. Ophthalmopathy patients had Clinical Activity Score at least 3, NOSPECS grade at least 4, duration under 3 months. Uncontrolled infection, other autoimmune disease, pregnancy and lactation each barred patients from inclusion. The study based diagnoses on clinical symptoms, serum thyroxine and TRAb, thyroid ultrasound and orbital computed tomography.

This receptor was taken from a woman in her 40s with Graves' ophthalmopathy. Material: blood. This chain links TRBV29-1 with TRBJ1-2, with a tentative D call TRBD1 (5 bases). The CDR3: CSVENRPRGYTF. The CDR3 bases are TGCAGCGTTGAGAACAGGCCCCGCGGCTACACCTTC.